This is a list of T cell receptor beta chains from one sample in a study of T cells in localized non-small cell lung cancer. The data were produced by immunoSEQ multiplex PCR, yet TCRdb's version contains in-frame clones alone and is incomplete. Here the sample spans more than 45,000 clones, roughly 90% being singletons. The source was peripheral blood, collected before any cancer treatment. Every receptor here comes from a male donor at least 60 years old with stage III squamous cell lung carcinoma. Both conserved end residues are part of each CDR3. The D gene is left open where the match is weak.

TRBJ1-2 | TRBV7-9 | TRBD1 | TGTGCCAGCAGCCCCGGACAGGGTTTGGGGTATGGCTACACCTTC | CASSPGQGLGYGYTF
TRBJ1-5 | TRBV6-5 | . | TGTGCCAGCAGTTCCTCGAAACAGGGTCAAAATCAGCCCCAGCATTTT | CASSSSKQGQNQPQHF
TRBJ2-1 | TRBV29-1 | TRBD1 | TGCAGCGCTTGGGACAGCTCCTACAATGAGCAGTTCTTC | CSAWDSSYNEQFF
TRBJ2-6 | TRBV2 | . | TGTGCCAGCAGTACCTCTAGCTTCCCAAGCTCTGGGGCCAACGTCCTGACTTTC | CASSTSSFPSSGANVLTF
TRBJ1-3 | TRBV5-1 | . | TGCGCCAGCAGCTTGGCCCGGCCAGAAGGAAACACCATATATTTT | CASSLARPEGNTIYF
TRBJ2-5 | TRBV5-1 | TRBD2 | TGCGCCAGCGCTACTAGCGGGGGGACGCAAGAGACCCAGTACTTC | CASATSGGTQETQYF
TRBJ1-2 | TRBV2 | . | TGTGCCAGCAGCGCGGCTCAAGTAGGCTACACCTTC | CASSAAQVGYTF
TRBJ1-5 | TRBV4-2 | . | TGTGCCAGCAGCCAAGGTCGGCCCTCAGCGGAAGATAGCAATCAGCCCCAGCATTTT | CASSQGRPSAEDSNQPQHF
TRBJ2-5 | TRBV5-4 | TRBD1 | TGTGCCAGCAGCTCCACCGCTCGGACAGGGGAAGAGACCCAGTACTTC | CASSSTARTGEETQYF
TRBJ2-7 | TRBV6-5 | . | TGTGCCAGCAGGAGGGGCAGCTCCTACGAGCAGTACTTC | CASRRGSSYEQYF
TRBJ1-2 | TRBV7-9 | . | TGTGCCAGCGCCAAGGATGCAGGCTATGGCTACACCTTC | CASAKDAGYGYTF
TRBJ1-2 | TRBV7-2 | . | TGTGCCAGCAGCCTACAGGGAGGAGGATCCTATGGCTACACCTTC | CASSLQGGGSYGYTF
TRBJ2-5 | TRBV5-8 | TRBD2 | TGTGCCAGCAGCTTCCCCCTCGGACGGGGGGAAGAGACCCAGTACTTC | CASSFPLGRGEETQYF